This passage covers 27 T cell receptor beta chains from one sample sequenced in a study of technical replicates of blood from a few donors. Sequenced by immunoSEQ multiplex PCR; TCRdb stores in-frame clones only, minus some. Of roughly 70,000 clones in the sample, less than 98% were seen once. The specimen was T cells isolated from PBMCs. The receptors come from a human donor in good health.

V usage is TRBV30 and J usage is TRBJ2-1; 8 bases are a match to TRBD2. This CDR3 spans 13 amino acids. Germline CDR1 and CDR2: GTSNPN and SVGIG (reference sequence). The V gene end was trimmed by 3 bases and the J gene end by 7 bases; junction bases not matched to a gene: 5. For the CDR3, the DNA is TGTGCCTGGAGAGTTAGCGGGACAAATGAGCAGTTCTTC. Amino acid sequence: CAWRVSGTNEQFF.

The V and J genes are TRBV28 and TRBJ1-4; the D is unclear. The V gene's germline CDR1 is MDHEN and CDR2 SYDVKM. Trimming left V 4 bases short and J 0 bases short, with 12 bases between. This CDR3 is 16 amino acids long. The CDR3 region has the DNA TGTGCCAGCAGTTATGCCGGTAGAGCAACTAATGAAAAACTGTTTTTT. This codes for CASSYAGRATNEKLFF.

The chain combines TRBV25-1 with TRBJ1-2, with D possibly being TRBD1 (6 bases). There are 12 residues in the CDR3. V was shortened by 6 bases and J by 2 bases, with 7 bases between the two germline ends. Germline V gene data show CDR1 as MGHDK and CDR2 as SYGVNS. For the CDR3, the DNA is TGTGCCAGCAGGGGGGCGAACTATGGCTACACCTTC. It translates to CASRGANYGYTF.

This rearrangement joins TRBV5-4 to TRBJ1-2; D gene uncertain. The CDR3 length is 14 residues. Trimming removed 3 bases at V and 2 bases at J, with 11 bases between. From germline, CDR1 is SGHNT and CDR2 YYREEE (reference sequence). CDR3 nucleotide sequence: TGTGCCAGCAGCTGGGAGGGAGTGAACTATGGCTACACCTTC. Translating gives CASSWEGVNYGYTF. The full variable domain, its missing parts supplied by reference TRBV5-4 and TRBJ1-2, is ETGVTQSPTHLIKTRGQQVTLRCSSQSGHNTVSWYQQALGQGPQFIFQYYREEENGRGNFPPRFSGLQFPNYSSELNVNALELDDSALYLCASSWEGVNYGYTFGSGTRLTVV.

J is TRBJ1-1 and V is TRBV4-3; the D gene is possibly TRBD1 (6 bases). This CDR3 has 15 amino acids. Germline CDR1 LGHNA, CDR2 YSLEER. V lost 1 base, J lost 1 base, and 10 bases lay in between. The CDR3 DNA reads TGCGCCAGCAGCCAAGTCTGGGGACAGAACACTGAAGCTTTCTTT. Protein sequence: CASSQVWGQNTEAFF.

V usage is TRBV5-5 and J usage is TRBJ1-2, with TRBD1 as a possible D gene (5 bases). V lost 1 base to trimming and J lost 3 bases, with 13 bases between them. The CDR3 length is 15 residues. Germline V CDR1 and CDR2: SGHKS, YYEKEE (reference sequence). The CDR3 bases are TGTGCCAGCAGCTTGTTCAGGGAGGGAGACTATGGCTACACCTTC. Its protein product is CASSLFREGDYGYTF.

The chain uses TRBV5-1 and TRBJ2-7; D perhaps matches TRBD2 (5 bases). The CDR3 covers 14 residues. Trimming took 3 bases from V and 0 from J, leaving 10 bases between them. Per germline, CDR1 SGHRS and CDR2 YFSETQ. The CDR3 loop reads CASSSAGSSYEQYF. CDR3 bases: TGCGCCAGCAGCTCCGCGGGCAGCTCCTACGAGCAGTACTTC.

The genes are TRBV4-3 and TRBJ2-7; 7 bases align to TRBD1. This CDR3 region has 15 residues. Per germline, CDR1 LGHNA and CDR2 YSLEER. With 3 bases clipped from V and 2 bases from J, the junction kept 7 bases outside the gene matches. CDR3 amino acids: CASSQGDSQTYEQYF. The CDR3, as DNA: TGCGCCAGCAGCCAGGGGGACAGTCAAACCTACGAGCAGTACTTC.

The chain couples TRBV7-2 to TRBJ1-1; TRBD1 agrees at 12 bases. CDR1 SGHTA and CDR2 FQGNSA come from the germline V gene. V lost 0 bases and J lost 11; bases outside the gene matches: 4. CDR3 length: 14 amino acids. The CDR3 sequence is CASSLAGTGGFAFF. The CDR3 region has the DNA TGTGCCAGCAGCTTAGCGGGGACAGGGGGCTTTGCTTTCTTT. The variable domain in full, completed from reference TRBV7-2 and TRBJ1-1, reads GAGVSQSPSNKVTEKGKDVELRCDPISGHTALYWYRQSLGQGLEFLIYFQGNSAPDKSGLPSDRFSAERTGGSVSTLTIQRTQQEDSAVYLCASSLAGTGGFAFFGQGTRLTVV.

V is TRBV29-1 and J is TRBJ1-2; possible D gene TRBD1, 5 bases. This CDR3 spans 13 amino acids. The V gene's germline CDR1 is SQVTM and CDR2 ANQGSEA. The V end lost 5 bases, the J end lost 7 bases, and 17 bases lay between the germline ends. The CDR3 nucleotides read TGCAGCGTTCCGCTACGAGCGGGGGGTGGCTACACCTTC. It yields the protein CSVPLRAGGGYTF. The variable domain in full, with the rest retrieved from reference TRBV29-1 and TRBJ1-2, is SAVISQKPSRDICQRGTSLTIQCQVDSQVTMMFWYRQQPGQSLTLIATANQGSEATYESGFVIDKFPISRPNLTFSTLTVSNMSPEDSSIYLCSVPLRAGGGYTFGSGTRLTVV.

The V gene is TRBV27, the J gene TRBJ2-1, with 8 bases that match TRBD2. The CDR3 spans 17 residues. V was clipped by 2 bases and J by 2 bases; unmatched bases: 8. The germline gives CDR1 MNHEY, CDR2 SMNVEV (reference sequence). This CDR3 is CASSLGLAGNTYNEQFF. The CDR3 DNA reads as TGTGCCAGCAGTTTAGGCTTAGCGGGAAATACCTACAATGAGCAGTTCTTC.

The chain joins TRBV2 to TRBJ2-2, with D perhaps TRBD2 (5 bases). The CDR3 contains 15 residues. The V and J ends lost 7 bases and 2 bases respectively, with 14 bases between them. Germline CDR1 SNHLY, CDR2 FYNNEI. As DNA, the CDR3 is TGTGCCAGCACTGCGCAGTCTAGCAACACCGGGGAGCTGTTTTTT. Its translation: CASTAQSSNTGELFF.

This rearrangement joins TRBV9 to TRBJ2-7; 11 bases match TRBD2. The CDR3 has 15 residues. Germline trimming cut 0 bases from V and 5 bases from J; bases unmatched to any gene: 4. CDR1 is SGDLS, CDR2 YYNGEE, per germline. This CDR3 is CASSVGLAGIDEQYF. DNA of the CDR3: TGTGCCAGCAGCGTAGGACTAGCGGGAATCGACGAGCAGTACTTC.

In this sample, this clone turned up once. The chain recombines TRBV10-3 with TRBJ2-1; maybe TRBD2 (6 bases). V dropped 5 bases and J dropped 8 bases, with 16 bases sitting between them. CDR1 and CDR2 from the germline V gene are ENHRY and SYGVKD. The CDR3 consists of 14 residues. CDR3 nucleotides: TGTGCCATCAGTATTGGGATTAGCGGCCATGAGCAGTTCTTC. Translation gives CAISIGISGHEQFF.

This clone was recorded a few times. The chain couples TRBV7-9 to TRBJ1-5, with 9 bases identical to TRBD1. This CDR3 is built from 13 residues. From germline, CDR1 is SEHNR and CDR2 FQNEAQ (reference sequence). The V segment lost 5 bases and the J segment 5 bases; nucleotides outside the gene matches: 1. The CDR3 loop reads CASSRTGDQPQHF. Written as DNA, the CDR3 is TGTGCCAGCAGCCGGACAGGGGATCAGCCCCAGCATTTT. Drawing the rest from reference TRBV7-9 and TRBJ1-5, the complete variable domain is DTGVSQNPRHKITKRGQNVTFRCDPISEHNRLYWYRQTLGQGPEFLTYFQNEAQLEKSRLLSDRFSAERPKGSFSTLEIQRTEQGDSAMYLCASSRTGDQPQHFGDGTRLSIL.

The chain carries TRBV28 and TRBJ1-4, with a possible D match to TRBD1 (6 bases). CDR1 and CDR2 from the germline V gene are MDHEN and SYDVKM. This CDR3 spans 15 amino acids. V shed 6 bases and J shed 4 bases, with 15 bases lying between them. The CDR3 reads CASSPSQGHNEKLFF. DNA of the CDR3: TGTGCCAGCAGCCCTTCTCAGGGGCATAATGAAAAACTGTTTTTT.

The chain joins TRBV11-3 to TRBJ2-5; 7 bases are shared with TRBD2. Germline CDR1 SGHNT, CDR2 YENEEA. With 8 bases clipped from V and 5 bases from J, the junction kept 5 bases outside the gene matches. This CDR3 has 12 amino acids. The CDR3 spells CASSNGRETQYF. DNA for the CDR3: TGTGCCAGCTCAAACGGGAGGGAGACCCAGTACTTC. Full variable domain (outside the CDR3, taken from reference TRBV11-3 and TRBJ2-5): EAGVVQSPRYKIIEKKQPVAFWCNPISGHNTLYWYLQNLGQGPELLIRYENEEAVDDSQLPKDRFSAERLKGVDSTLKIQPAELGDSAVYLCASSNGRETQYFGPGTRLLVL.

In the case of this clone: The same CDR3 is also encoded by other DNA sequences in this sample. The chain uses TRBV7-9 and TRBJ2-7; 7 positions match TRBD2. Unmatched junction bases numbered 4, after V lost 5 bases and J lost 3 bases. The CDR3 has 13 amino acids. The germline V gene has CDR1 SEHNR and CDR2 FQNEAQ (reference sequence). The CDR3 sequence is CASSRREDYEQYF. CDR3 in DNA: TGTGCCAGCAGCCGACGGGAGGACTACGAGCAGTACTTC.

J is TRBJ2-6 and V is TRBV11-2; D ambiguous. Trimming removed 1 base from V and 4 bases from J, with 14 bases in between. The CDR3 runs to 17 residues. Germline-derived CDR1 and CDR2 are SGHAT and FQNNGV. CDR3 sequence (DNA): TGTGCCAGCAGCTTAGTTCCGTTAGAATCCGGGGCCAACGTCCTGACTTTC. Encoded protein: CASSLVPLESGANVLTF. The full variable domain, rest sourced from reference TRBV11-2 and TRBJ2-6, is EAGVAQSPRYKIIEKRQSVAFWCNPISGHATLYWYQQILGQGPKLLIQFQNNGVVDDSQLPKDRFSAERLKGVDSTLKIQPAKLEDSAVYLCASSLVPLESGANVLTFGAGSRLTVL.

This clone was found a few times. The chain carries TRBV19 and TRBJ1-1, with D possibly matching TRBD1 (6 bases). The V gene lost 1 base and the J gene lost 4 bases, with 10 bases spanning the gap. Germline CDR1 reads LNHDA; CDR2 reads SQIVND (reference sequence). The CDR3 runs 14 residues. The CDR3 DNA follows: TGTGCCAGTAGTATAGGAGGGGGAGTCACTGAAGCTTTCTTT. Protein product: CASSIGGGVTEAFF.

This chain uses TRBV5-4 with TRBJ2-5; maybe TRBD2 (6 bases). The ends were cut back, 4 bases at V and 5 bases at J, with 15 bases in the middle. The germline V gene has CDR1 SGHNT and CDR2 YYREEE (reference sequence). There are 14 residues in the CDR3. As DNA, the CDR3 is TGTGCCAGCAGCCTCCGGGACTTCGATGAGACCCAGTACTTC. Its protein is CASSLRDFDETQYF.

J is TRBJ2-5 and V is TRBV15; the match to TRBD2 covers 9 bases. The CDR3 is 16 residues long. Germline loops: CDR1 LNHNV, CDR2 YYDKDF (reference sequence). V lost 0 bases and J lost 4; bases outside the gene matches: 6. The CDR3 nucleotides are TGTGCCACCAGCAGAGACGGGACTAGCTACACAGAGACCCAGTACTTC. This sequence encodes CATSRDGTSYTETQYF. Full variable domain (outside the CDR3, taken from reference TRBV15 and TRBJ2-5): DAMVIQNPRYQVTQFGKPVTLSCSQTLNHNVMYWYQQKSSQAPKLLFHYYDKDFNNEADTPDNFQSRRPNTSFCFLDIRSPGLGDTAMYLCATSRDGTSYTETQYFGPGTRLLVL.

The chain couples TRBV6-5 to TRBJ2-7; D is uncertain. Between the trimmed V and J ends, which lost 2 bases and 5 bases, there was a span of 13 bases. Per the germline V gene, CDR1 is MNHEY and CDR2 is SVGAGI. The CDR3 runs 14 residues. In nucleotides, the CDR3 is TGTGCCAGCAGTTACGCGGCGGCCTGGGACGAGCAGTACTTC. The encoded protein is CASSYAAAWDEQYF.

The CDR3 bases are TGTGCCAGCAGCCAAGATCCCGGACTAGAGAGACCCGGGGAGCTGTTTTTT. Protein: CASSQDPGLERPGELFF. The chain couples TRBV14 to TRBJ2-2; 7 nucleotides match TRBD2. This CDR3 spans 17 amino acids. The V gene end was trimmed by 0 bases and the J gene end by 6 bases; junction bases not matched to a gene: 10. From germline, CDR1 is SGHDN and CDR2 FVKESK. Full variable domain (outside the CDR3, taken from reference TRBV14 and TRBJ2-2): EAGVTQFPSHSVIEKGQTVTLRCDPISGHDNLYWYRRVMGKEIKFLLHFVKESKQDESGMPNNRFLAERTGGTYSTLKVQPAELEDSGVYFCASSQDPGLERPGELFFGEGSRLTVL.

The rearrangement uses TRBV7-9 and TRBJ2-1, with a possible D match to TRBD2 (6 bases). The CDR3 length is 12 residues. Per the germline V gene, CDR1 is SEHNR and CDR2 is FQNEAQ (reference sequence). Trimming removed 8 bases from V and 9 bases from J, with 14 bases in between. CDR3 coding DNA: TGTGCCAGCGCACTAGCTGGCGGTGAGCAGTTCTTC. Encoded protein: CASALAGGEQFF.

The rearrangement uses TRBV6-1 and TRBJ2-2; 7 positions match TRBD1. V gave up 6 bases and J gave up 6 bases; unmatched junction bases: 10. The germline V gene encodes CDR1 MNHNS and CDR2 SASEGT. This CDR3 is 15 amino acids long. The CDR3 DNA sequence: TGTGCCAGCAGCGAACTCACAGGGGTCCCCGGGGAGCTGTTTTTT. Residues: CASSELTGVPGELFF.

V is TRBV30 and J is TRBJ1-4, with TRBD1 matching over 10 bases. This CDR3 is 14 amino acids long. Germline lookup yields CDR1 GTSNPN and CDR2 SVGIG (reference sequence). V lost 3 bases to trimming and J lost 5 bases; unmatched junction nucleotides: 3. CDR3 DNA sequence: TGTGCCTGGAGGGCGGGACAGGGGAATGAAAAACTGTTTTTT. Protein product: CAWRAGQGNEKLFF.